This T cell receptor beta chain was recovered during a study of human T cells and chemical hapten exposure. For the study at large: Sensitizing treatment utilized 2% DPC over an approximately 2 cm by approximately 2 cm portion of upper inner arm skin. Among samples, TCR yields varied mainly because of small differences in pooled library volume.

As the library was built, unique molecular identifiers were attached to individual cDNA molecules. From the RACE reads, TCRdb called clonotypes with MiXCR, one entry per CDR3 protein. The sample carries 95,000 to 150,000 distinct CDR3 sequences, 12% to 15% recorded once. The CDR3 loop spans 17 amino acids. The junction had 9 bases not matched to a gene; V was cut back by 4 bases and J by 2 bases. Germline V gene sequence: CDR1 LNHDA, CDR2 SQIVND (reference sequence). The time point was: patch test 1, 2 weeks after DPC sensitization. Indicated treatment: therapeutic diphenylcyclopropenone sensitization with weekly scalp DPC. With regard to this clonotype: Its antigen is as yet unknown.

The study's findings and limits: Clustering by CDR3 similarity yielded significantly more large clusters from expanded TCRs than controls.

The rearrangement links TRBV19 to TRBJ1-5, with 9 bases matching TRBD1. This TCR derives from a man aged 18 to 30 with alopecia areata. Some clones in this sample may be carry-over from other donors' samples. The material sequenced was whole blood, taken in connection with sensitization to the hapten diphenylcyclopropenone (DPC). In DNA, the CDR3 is TGTGCCAGTAGTACTCCGGGACAGGGATGTTGCAATCAGCCCCAGCATTTT. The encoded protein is CASSTPGQGCCNQPQHF.